The present TCR beta chain was sequenced within a study of OX40 agonist ivuxolimab in advanced cancers. Study at large: Patients in the trial were receiving intravenous ivuxolimab every 2 weeks, at doses of 0.01 to 10 mg/kg. People in dose escalation had one of these cancers: hepatocellular carcinoma, melanoma, renal cell or head and neck cancer. Study-level results: Both blood CD4+ and CD8+ T cells showed clonal growth by week 6 at 0.1 to 3.0 mg/kg.

The CDR3 is 14 residues long. CDR1 is SGHNT and CDR2 is YYREEE in the germline V gene (reference sequence). Trimming removed 3 bases at V and 6 bases at J, with 12 bases between. Data came from immunoSEQ multiplex PCR; TCRdb stores just in-frame clones and leaves some out. The sample has 45,000 to 70,000 clones, about 83% seen once; the top ten hold 3% to 3.5%. Worth noting for this clone: Its specificity is not known.

The V and J genes are TRBV5-4 and TRBJ2-2; unclear D gene. The sample was CD4+ or CD8+ T cells sorted from blood, taken in a trial of the OX40 agonist ivuxolimab. The TCR comes from an adult with an advanced solid tumor such as melanoma, head and neck, liver or kidney cancer. The CDR3 nucleotides read TGTGCCAGCAGCTCCCGAAGGTTCGCCGGGGAGCTGTTTTTT. This gives the protein CASSSRRFAGELFF.